This TCR beta chain is from a study of blood T cell repertoires in COVID-19. Study summary: Sites across the United States, Italy and Spain contributed samples from acute and convalescent COVID-19. From T cells, B-cell-depleted T cells, or PBMCs came the material, which was cDNA or gDNA.

Authors' analysis steps: Estimation of nucleated cell counts relied on the amplification of reference gene primers. Data came from immunoSEQ multiplex PCR; TCRdb stores just in-frame clones and leaves some out. The D gene and trimming were derived from the DNA, and the V and J assignments and clone size from that table. The data hold 180,000 or so clones, with roughly 84% observed a single time. This clone came up a few times. The origin of this receptor is a human donor with acute or convalescent COVID-19. The donor label of this sample is uncertain. Sequenced input: peripheral blood.

In nucleotides, the CDR3 is TGTGCCAGTAGTATGAGGCAGGGGGCCGGCTATGGCTACACCTTC. It specifies CASSMRQGAGYGYTF. The chain joins TRBV19 to TRBJ1-2; 8 bases are shared with TRBD1. Per the germline V gene, CDR1 is LNHDA and CDR2 is SQIVND (reference sequence). V was clipped by 3 bases and J by 4 bases; unmatched bases: 7. This CDR3 is 15 amino acids long.